Listed below are T cell receptor beta chains from one sample, sequenced in a study of T-cell memory formation after mild COVID-19. TCRdb re-called the 5' RACE reads with MiXCR, one entry per CDR3 protein. The data hold some 280,000 distinct CDR3 sequences, with roughly 15% observed a single time. Sequencing input: PBMCs or a T cell subset sorted from them (not recorded which). These TCRs come from a man aged 18 to 29 who had mild COVID-19 (a few samples of this study predate the infection). Cell type and time point are not known. CDR3s include the opening cysteine and the closing phenylalanine or tryptophan. A D gene is named only where the DNA matches it firmly. Rows give clone size only sometimes, using once, few, many, or a class for an expanded clone.

abundance,d_gene,v_gene,j_gene,len,CDR3aa,CDR3nt
NA,NA,TRBV5-4,TRBJ2-5,14,CASSFRQGQETQYF,TGTGCCAGCAGCTTTAGGCAGGGGCAAGAGACCCAGTACTTC
NA,TRBD2,TRBV12-3/TRBV12-4,TRBJ2-3,16,CASSLLGGAGADTQYF,TGTGCCAGCAGTCTCCTCGGGGGGGCCGGGGCAGATACGCAGTATTTT
few,NA,TRBV3-2,TRBJ2-2,16,CASSRGDRTYTGELFF,TGTGCCAGCAGCCGGGGAGACAGGACATACACCGGGGAGCTGTTTTTT
NA,NA,TRBV10-2,TRBJ1-5,9,CASGLPQHF,TGCGCCAGCGGGCTGCCCCAGCATTTT
NA,NA,TRBV12-3/TRBV12-4,TRBJ2-6,16,CASSLISPSGANVLTF,TGTGCCAGCAGTTTAATCTCCCCCTCTGGGGCCAACGTCCTGACTTTC
few,NA,TRBV20-1,TRBJ2-3,11,CSGQTGDTQYF,TGCAGTGGACAGACGGGGGATACGCAGTATTTT
few,NA,TRBV10-3,TRBJ2-3,12,CAVQGHTDTQYF,TGTGCCGTACAGGGACACACAGATACGCAGTATTTT
NA,TRBD1,TRBV24-1,TRBJ1-5,16,CATSGTTGERNQPQHF,TGTGCCACCAGTGGCACCACAGGGGAACGAAATCAGCCCCAGCATTTT
NA,NA,TRBV7-3,TRBJ2-5,13,CASSLAQRETQYF,TGTGCCAGCAGCTTGGCCCAACGGGAGACCCAGTACTTC
NA,NA,TRBV7-9,TRBJ2-2,15,CASSLGAGPAGELFF,TGTGCCAGCAGCTTAGGGGCAGGGCCGGCCGGGGAGCTGTTTTTT
many,NA,TRBV10-3,TRBJ2-1,12,CAISGTYNEQFF,TGTGCCATCAGTGGGACCTACAATGAGCAGTTCTTC
few,NA,TRBV5-1,TRBJ2-1,15,CASSRAVLSYNEQFF,TGCGCCAGCAGCAGAGCGGTTCTCTCCTACAATGAGCAGTTCTTC
few,TRBD2,TRBV7-2,TRBJ2-3,15,CASSISGVDKDTQYF,TGTGCCAGCAGCATTAGCGGGGTGGATAAAGATACGCAGTATTTT
NA,TRBD1,TRBV6-2/TRBV6-3,TRBJ2-2,14,CASRQGSNTGELFF,TGTGCCAGCAGACAGGGGTCCAACACCGGGGAGCTGTTTTTT
NA,TRBD2,TRBV20-1,TRBJ2-3,15,CSAPAVGGGAWTQYF,TGCAGTGCCCCCGCCGTGGGCGGGGGGGCTTGGACGCAGTATTTT
NA,NA,TRBV7-3,TRBJ2-5,18,CASSVLGGRSLAGETQYF,TGTGCCAGCAGCGTACTGGGGGGCCGGAGTTTAGCTGGGGAGACCCAGTACTTC
NA,NA,TRBV24-1,TRBJ2-3,12,CATGGGTDTQYF,TGTGCCACCGGTGGGGGCACAGATACGCAGTATTTT
few,NA,TRBV6-5,TRBJ2-2,16,CASSYDLALSSGELFF,TGTGCCAGCAGTTACGATCTAGCCCTCTCCTCCGGGGAGCTGTTTTTT
NA,NA,TRBV14,TRBJ2-1,16,CASSQDEAMAYNEQFF,TGTGCCAGCAGCCAAGACGAGGCTATGGCCTACAATGAGCAGTTCTTC
NA,TRBD1,TRBV5-1,TRBJ1-2,16,CASSLEPTGGGYGYTF,TGCGCCAGCAGCTTGGAACCAACAGGGGGCGGGTATGGCTACACCTTC
NA,NA,TRBV3-1,TRBJ1-1,16,CASSSRVGMPRGEAFF,TGTGCCAGCAGCTCAAGGGTGGGGATGCCTAGGGGTGAAGCTTTCTTT
few,TRBD2,TRBV12-3/TRBV12-4,TRBJ2-4,12,CASSLAGGPLNF,TGTGCCAGCAGTCTAGCGGGGGGGCCCCTGAACTTC
few,NA,TRBV7-2,TRBJ1-1,12,CASSLGTPEAFF,TGTGCCAGCAGCTTAGGGACACCTGAAGCTTTCTTT
few,NA,TRBV20-1,TRBJ1-1,14,CSARVSMGSTEAFF,TGCAGTGCTAGAGTCTCCATGGGGAGCACTGAAGCTTTCTTT
few,TRBD2,TRBV5-1,TRBJ2-1,15,CASSLGRGAYNEQFF,TGCGCCAGCAGCTTGGGGCGGGGGGCCTACAATGAGCAGTTCTTC
few,NA,TRBV6-2/TRBV6-3,TRBJ2-5,17,CASSHARGAVDGETQYF,TGTGCCAGCAGTCACGCTCGGGGTGCGGTGGACGGTGAGACCCAGTACTTC